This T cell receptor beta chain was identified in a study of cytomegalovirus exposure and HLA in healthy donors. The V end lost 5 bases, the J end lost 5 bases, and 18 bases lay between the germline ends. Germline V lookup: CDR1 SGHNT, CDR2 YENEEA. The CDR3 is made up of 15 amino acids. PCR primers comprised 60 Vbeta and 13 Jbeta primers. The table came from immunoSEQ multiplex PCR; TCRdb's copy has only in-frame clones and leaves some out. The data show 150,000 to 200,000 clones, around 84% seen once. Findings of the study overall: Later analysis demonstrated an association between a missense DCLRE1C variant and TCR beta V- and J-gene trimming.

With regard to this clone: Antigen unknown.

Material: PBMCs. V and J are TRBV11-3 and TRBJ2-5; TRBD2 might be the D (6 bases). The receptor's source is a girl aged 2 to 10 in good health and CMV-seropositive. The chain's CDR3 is CASSPRGTRQETQYF. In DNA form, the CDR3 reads TGTGCCAGCAGCCCGCGGGGAACGAGGCAGGAGACCCAGTACTTC.